The T cell receptor (beta chain) described here comes from a study of control samples from healthy donors and cancer patients (dated by TCRdb to 2018 to 2021). Comments on this clone: What antigen it recognizes has not been identified. No much larger clonotype is one base removed from it; base qualities were not supplied. Other DNA sequences in this specimen translate into the identical CDR3.

The library was generated by the immunoSEQ multiplex PCR assay. Here the immuneACCESS table is served through TCRdb, limited to in-frame sequences with V and J called. Missing clones are a known gap in these copies; in checked studies unresolved V genes cover under half, and the rest lacks a known reason. This sample holds 150,000 to 200,000 clones; around nine tenths were observed only once. The leading ten clones occupy 1.4% of the sample. Measured from the cysteine to the phenylalanine, the CDR3 is 13 residues long. Only the CDR3 region is kept as DNA, spanning 39 bases read in frame from base 1. Deletion took 0 bases off V and 1 base off J, with a span of 5 bases between the germline ends. Reading the germline V gene gives CDR1 SGHRS and CDR2 YFSETQ.

The sequenced sample was blood. This receptor was taken from a man aged 25 to 40 in good health. Rearrangement joined TRBV5-1 to TRBJ2-7, with the D segment identity uncertain. Here the CDR3 is given as CASSLDRSYEQYF. The bases are TGCGCCAGCAGCTTGGACAGATCCTACGAGCAGTACTTC.